Listed here are 23 T cell receptor beta chains from one sample, sequenced in a study of T cell responses to AZD1222 COVID-19 vaccine (dated by TCRdb to 2020 to 2022). The label giving this sample's time point can be read as: baseline before first vaccination. Library preparation used the immunoSEQ multiplex PCR assay. TCRdb took this table from immuneACCESS and kept in-frame rearrangements with V and J called. Such tables lack part of the clones; where checked against another copy, unresolved V genes explain under half of the gap, and the rest is unexplained. The sample table holds roughly 120,000 clones, of which roughly 90% were seen once. The ten top clones hold around 4% of the sample. Specimen: peripheral blood, collected on day 0 of AZD1222 vaccination. Source of these receptors: an adult in good health.

This clone was counted once. The chain combines TRBV3-1 (or the pseudogene TRBV3-2) with TRBJ1-5, with unresolved D. The germline V gene has CDR1 LGHDT and CDR2 YNNKEL (reference sequence). Trimming took 3 bases from V and 6 from J, leaving 12 bases between them. The CDR3 covers 14 residues. Written as DNA, the CDR3 is TGTGCCAGCAGCCATTTGACGGATGGTCAGCCCCAGCATTTT. Its protein product is CASSHLTDGQPQHF.

This rearrangement joins TRBV30 to TRBJ2-7; a weak D match, TRBD1 (5 bases). This CDR3 comprises 10 residues. Germline CDR1 and CDR2: GTSNPN and SVGIG (reference sequence). V dropped 8 bases and J dropped 4 bases, with 9 bases sitting between them. CDR3 DNA sequence: TGTGCCCGCAGGGTTTACGAGCAGTACTTC. It encodes CARRVYEQYF. The variable domain in full, completed from reference TRBV30 and TRBJ2-7, reads SQTIHQWPATLVQPVGSPLSLECTVEGTSNPNLYWYRQAAGRGLQLLFYSVGIGQISSEVPQNLSASRPQDRQFILSSKKLLLSDSGFYLCARRVYEQYFGPGTRLTVT.

The V and J genes are TRBV5-1 and TRBJ1-5; TRBD1 matches 11 bases. Germline-derived CDR1 and CDR2 are SGHRS and YFSETQ. The ends lost 2 bases at V and 10 bases at J; junction bases unmatched: 5. The CDR3 is 14 amino acids. CDR3 nucleotides: TGCGCCAGCAGCTTAGGGACAGGGGGTGTACCCCAGCATTTT. Translation gives CASSLGTGGVPQHF.

This chain's CDR3 is CASSLFGTQYF. The DNA for the CDR3 is TGTGCCAGCAGTTTGTTTGGGACCCAGTACTTC. The J gene is TRBJ2-5, the V gene TRBV27; D call uncertain. The CDR3 has 11 residues. Per the germline V gene, CDR1 is MNHEY and CDR2 is SMNVEV (reference sequence). The V gene lost 3 bases and the J gene lost 7 bases, with 6 bases spanning the gap.

The sample holds a few counts of this clone. The CDR3 here is CASYSASSLFF. The CDR3 nucleotides are TGTGCCAGTTATTCGGCTAGCTCTCTGTTCTTC. This chain joins TRBV28 and TRBJ2-1; maybe TRBD2 (5 bases). The CDR3 extends over 11 amino acids. V shed 9 bases and J shed 15 bases, with 18 bases lying between them. Germline V gene lookup returns CDR1 MDHEN and CDR2 SYDVKM.

The V and J genes are TRBV10-2 and TRBJ1-2; the D is unclear. V dropped 0 bases and J dropped 1 base, with 6 bases sitting between them. CDR1 is WSHSY, CDR2 SAAADI, per germline. This CDR3 comprises 14 residues. The CDR3 loop reads CASSESNINYGYTF. The CDR3 DNA reads as TGCGCCAGCAGTGAGTCCAATATTAACTATGGCTACACCTTC.

This sequence joins TRBV7-3 and TRBJ2-1; D is unclear. Germline values: CDR1 SGHTA, CDR2 FQGTGA. V was shortened by 4 bases and J by 8 bases, with 12 bases between the two germline ends. The CDR3 spans 13 residues. CDR3 protein: CASSSRSVDEQFF. The CDR3 DNA reads TGTGCCAGCAGCTCGAGATCGGTGGATGAGCAGTTCTTC.

The genes are TRBV19 and TRBJ2-7; 10 nucleotides line up with TRBD1. Germline V gene data show CDR1 as LNHDA and CDR2 as SQIVND (reference sequence). J gave up 6 bases and V 6 bases, and 8 bases lay outside the gene matches. This CDR3 region has 14 residues. The CDR3 DNA reads as TGTGCCAGTAGACCGGGACAGGGGTTTGCCGAGCAGTACTTC. Its translation: CASRPGQGFAEQYF.

This chain connects TRBV28 to TRBJ2-2; TRBD1 might be the D (6 bases). From germline, CDR1 is MDHEN and CDR2 SYDVKM. Trimming cost V 6 bases and J 5 bases, with 13 bases left between them. The CDR3 totals 14 residues. DNA of the CDR3: TGTGCCAGCAGATCTACAGGGCAGACCGGGGAGCTGTTTTTT. Its translation is CASRSTGQTGELFF.

The CDR3 region has the DNA TGTGCCAGCAGTTTCCGGAGCTACGAGCAGTACTTC. This codes for CASSFRSYEQYF. V and J are TRBV28 and TRBJ2-7, with no clear D. The CDR3 extends over 12 amino acids. Per germline, CDR1 MDHEN and CDR2 SYDVKM. V lost 3 bases to trimming and J lost 3 bases, with 6 bases between them. Using reference TRBV28 and TRBJ2-7 for the parts outside the CDR3, the full variable domain is DVKVTQSSRYLVKRTGEKVFLECVQDMDHENMFWYRQDPGLGLRLIYFSYDVKMKEKGDIPEGYSVSREKKERFSLILESASTNQTSMYLCASSFRSYEQYFGPGTRLTVT.

J is TRBJ2-2 and V is TRBV6-4; 9 bases match TRBD1. The CDR3 is 20 amino acids. J lost 4 bases, V lost 9 bases, and 24 bases had no gene match. The germline V gene has CDR1 MRHNA and CDR2 SNTAGT. CDR3 DNA sequence: TGTGCCAGACCATGTCCCGGGACAGGGAACCAAACCGAGACCACCGGGGAGCTGTTTTTT. The encoded protein is CARPCPGTGNQTETTGELFF.

The chain joins TRBV30 to TRBJ2-7, with D uncertain. Germline V gene data show CDR1 as GTSNPN and CDR2 as SVGIG (reference sequence). The CDR3 sequence is 13 residues long. V lost 1 base and J lost 3, with 10 bases in between. The CDR3 DNA sequence: TGTGCCTGGAGTGGTGACGGTTACTACGAGCAGTACTTC. Encoded protein: CAWSGDGYYEQYF.

The J gene is TRBJ2-7, the V gene TRBV5-6; 11 bases fit TRBD2. The CDR3 loop spans 16 amino acids. The germline V gene has CDR1 SGHDT and CDR2 YYEEEE. V shed 0 bases and J 3 bases; nucleotides not matched to a gene: 5. Written as DNA, the CDR3 is TGTGCCAGCAGCTTGGTTCCTAGCGGGGGGAACTACGAGCAGTACTTC. Encoded protein: CASSLVPSGGNYEQYF.

This clone has more than one count but fewer than ten. The chain has TRBV19 and TRBJ1-1; 9 bases match TRBD1. The germline V gene encodes CDR1 LNHDA and CDR2 SQIVND (reference sequence). The CDR3 is 14 amino acids. The V segment lost 4 bases and the J segment 6 bases; nucleotides outside the gene matches: 6. The DNA of the CDR3 is TGTGCCAGTAGTAGTTTACAGGGGGCGCCTGAAGCTTTCTTT. Translated, it gives CASSSLQGAPEAFF.

This clone was counted ten times or more. The CDR3 loop is CASSFLRDEQFF. The CDR3, as DNA: TGTGCCAGCAGCTTCTTAAGGGATGAGCAGTTCTTC. The rearrangement links TRBV7-9 to TRBJ2-1; D gene unclear. CDR3 length: 12 residues. Looked up from germline, CDR1 is SEHNR and CDR2 is FQNEAQ (reference sequence). V was clipped by 3 bases and J by 8 bases, with 8 bases between them.

The V and J genes are TRBV6-4 and TRBJ2-2, with 9 bases aligning to TRBD1. CDR1 is MRHNA and CDR2 is SNTAGT in the germline V gene. The CDR3 has 15 amino acids. V was pared by 5 bases and J by 5 bases, with 6 bases of the junction left unmatched. CDR3 DNA: TGTGCCAGCAGTCCCCGGACAGGGGAGACCGGGGAGCTGTTTTTT. Amino acid sequence: CASSPRTGETGELFF.

The CDR3 reads CASSSGQSRETQYF. The CDR3 region has the DNA TGTGCCAGCAGTTCGGGACAAAGCAGGGAGACCCAGTACTTC. The chain is built from TRBV7-2 and TRBJ2-5, with D maybe TRBD1 (6 bases). Per the germline V gene, CDR1 is SGHTA and CDR2 is FQGNSA. The CDR3 covers 14 residues. The germline V and J ends were trimmed by 6 bases and 5 bases, with 16 bases remaining between them.

CDR3 DNA: TGCGCCAGCAGCTTGGGTCTCGAAGCTAGCGAAAAACTGTTTTTT. This gives the protein CASSLGLEASEKLFF. This sequence joins TRBV5-1 and TRBJ1-4; no clear D gene. Germline V CDR1 and CDR2: SGHRS, YFSETQ. V was cut by 0 bases and J by 8 bases, with 14 bases left in between. The CDR3 spans 15 residues.

The chain uses TRBV9 and TRBJ1-1; D unresolved. CDR3 length: 14 residues. Germline V gives CDR1 SGDLS, CDR2 YYNGEE. V was trimmed by 4 bases and J by 0 bases, leaving 10 bases between them. The CDR3 reads CASSPRGLNTEAFF. The DNA of the CDR3 is TGTGCCAGCAGCCCGAGAGGGTTGAACACTGAAGCTTTCTTT.

V gene TRBV2 combines with J gene TRBJ2-4; D is tentatively TRBD1 or TRBD2 (5 bases each). The CDR3 has 15 amino acids. Germline V gene sequence: CDR1 SNHLY, CDR2 FYNNEI. V gave up 5 bases and J gave up 7 bases, with 18 bases separating them. CDR3 coding DNA: TGTGCCAGCAGTACTACCGGGACCTCAGAGAACATTCAGTACTTC. This codes for CASSTTGTSENIQYF.

The chain links TRBV7-3 to TRBJ2-5; TRBD1 or TRBD2 may be the D gene (5 bases each). CDR1 and CDR2 from the germline V gene are SGHTA and FQGTGA. The CDR3 has 14 amino acids. V dropped 9 bases and J dropped 2 bases, with 16 bases sitting between them. The CDR3 DNA sequence: TGTGCCAGTTCGAGGGGCCAGGGACAAGAGACCCAGTACTTC. Amino acids: CASSRGQGQETQYF.

The CDR3 sequence: CASSSTGDTEAFF. As DNA, the CDR3 is TGTGCCAGCTCATCGACAGGCGACACTGAAGCTTTCTTT. The chain uses TRBV18 and TRBJ1-1; perhaps TRBD1 as D (6 bases). The ends were cut back, 5 bases at V and 3 bases at J, with 10 bases in the middle. The CDR3 has 13 residues. Germline lookup yields CDR1 KGHSH and CDR2 LQKENI.

V and J are TRBV6-5 and TRBJ2-6; D not resolved. The germline gives CDR1 MNHEY, CDR2 SVGAGI. V was pared by 0 bases and J by 2 bases, with 5 bases between. This CDR3 has 15 amino acids. CDR3 nucleotides: TGTGCCAGCAGTTACTCCCAGGCTGGGGCCAACGTCCTGACTTTC. Translation gives CASSYSQAGANVLTF.